The sequence of this T cell receptor (beta chain) was determined in a study of technical replicates of blood from several donors. Profiling relied on immunoSEQ multiplex PCR, and the TCRdb table lists in-frame clones only, not all of them. The sample shows about 82,000 clones, roughly 95% of them seen only once. The CDR3 length is 13 residues. Germline-derived CDR1 and CDR2 are LGHNA and YSLEER. Losses at the gene ends were 4 bases for V and 4 bases for J; bases not matched to a gene: 4. The sequenced material came from T cells isolated from PBMCs. The receptor was isolated from a human donor in good health. This chain joins TRBV4-3 and TRBJ2-7; 7 nucleotides agree with TRBD2. The CDR3 spells CASSPGLFYEQYF. The CDR3 DNA follows: TGCGCCAGCAGCCCGGGACTATTTTACGAGCAGTACTTC.